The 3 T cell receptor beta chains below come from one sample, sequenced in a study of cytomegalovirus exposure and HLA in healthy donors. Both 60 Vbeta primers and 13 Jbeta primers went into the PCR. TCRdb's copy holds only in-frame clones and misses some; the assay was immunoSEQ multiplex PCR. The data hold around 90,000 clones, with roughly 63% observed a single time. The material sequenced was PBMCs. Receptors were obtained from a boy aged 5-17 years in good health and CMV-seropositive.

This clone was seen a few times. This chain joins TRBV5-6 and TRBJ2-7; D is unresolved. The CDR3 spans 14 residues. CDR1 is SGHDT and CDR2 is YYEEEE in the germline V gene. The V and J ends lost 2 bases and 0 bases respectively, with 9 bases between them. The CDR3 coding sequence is TGTGCCAGCAGCTTAGCGCAGAGCTCCTACGAGCAGTACTTC. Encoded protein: CASSLAQSSYEQYF.

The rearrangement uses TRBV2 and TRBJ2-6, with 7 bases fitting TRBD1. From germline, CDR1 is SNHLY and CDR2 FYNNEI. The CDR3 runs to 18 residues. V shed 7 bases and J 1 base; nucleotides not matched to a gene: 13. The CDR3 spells CASIMTGTAVSGANVLTF. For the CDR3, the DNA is TGTGCCAGCATCATGACAGGGACCGCGGTATCTGGGGCCAACGTCCTGACTTTC.

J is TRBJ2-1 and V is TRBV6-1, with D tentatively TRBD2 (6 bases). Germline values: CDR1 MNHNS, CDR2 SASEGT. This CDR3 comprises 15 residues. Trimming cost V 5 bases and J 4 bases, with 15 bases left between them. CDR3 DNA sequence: TGTGCCAGCAGTAATAGGGGACTTACATACAATGAGCAGTTCTTC. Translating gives CASSNRGLTYNEQFF.